The 5 T cell receptor beta chains below come from one sample, sequenced in a study of CD8 T cells in ankylosing spondylitis. Via MiXCR, TCRdb re-called the 5' RACE reads, giving one row per CDR3 protein. The table lists about 260,000 distinct CDR3 sequences, about 20% of them singletons. Sequencing input: blood, either unsorted or a sorted T cell fraction (not recorded which). The source of these receptors is a male donor with ankylosing spondylitis or in good health (not recorded which).

The table lists this clonotype with a few counts. The chain uses TRBV28 and TRBJ1-2; the D gene is possibly TRBD1 (5 bases). The germline CDR1 and CDR2 sequences are MDHEN and SYDVKM. V shed 7 bases and J shed 4 bases, with 13 bases lying between them. The CDR3 has 13 residues. The DNA of the CDR3 is TGTGCCAGCACCCCGGCAGGGCCCTATGGCTACACCTTC. Amino acids: CASTPAGPYGYTF.

The CDR3 coding sequence is TGTGCCAGCAGCCCAGCGGAAACAACTAATGAAAAACTGTTTTTT. Protein sequence: CASSPAETTNEKLFF. This sequence joins TRBV7-9 and TRBJ1-4, with D unresolved. This CDR3 contains 15 residues. V lost 5 bases and J 0 bases, leaving 10 bases between the germline ends. Germline CDR1 SEHNR, CDR2 FQNEAQ (reference sequence).

This clonotype was counted between two and nine times. The genes are TRBV7-2 and TRBJ2-1; no definite D call. Germline lookup yields CDR1 SGHTA and CDR2 FQGNSA. The CDR3 length is 16 residues. Trimming took off 2 bases at V and 7 bases at J, with 18 bases between the two ends. The CDR3 DNA reads as TGTGCCAGCAGCTTAAGTAGTGTTACATTGAAGAATGAGCAGTTCTTC. Encoded protein: CASSLSSVTLKNEQFF.

The chain uses TRBV3-1 and TRBJ1-1; maybe TRBD1 (5 bases). Germline V gene lookup returns CDR1 LGHDT and CDR2 YNNKEL (reference sequence). V was trimmed by 2 bases and J by 2 bases, leaving 9 bases between them. This CDR3 region has 14 residues. CDR3 region: CASSQTGVNTEAFF. CDR3 bases: TGTGCCAGCAGCCAAACAGGAGTCAACACTGAAGCTTTCTTT.

The V call is TRBV20-1, the J call TRBJ2-3, with 10 nucleotides matching TRBD2. Trimming cost V 4 bases and J 0 bases; bases outside gene matches: 7. This CDR3 region has 16 residues. Germline-derived CDR1 and CDR2 are DFQATT and SNEGSKA (reference sequence). The CDR3 spells CSAKGKAGGSTDTQYF. The CDR3, as DNA: TGCAGTGCTAAGGGTAAAGCGGGAGGGAGCACAGATACGCAGTATTTT.